Following are 6 T cell receptor beta chains from one sample sequenced in a study of shared clonotypes between healthy human individuals. Data came from immunoSEQ multiplex PCR; TCRdb stores just in-frame clones and leaves some out. The table lists around 2,000,000 clones, 90% to 95% of them singletons. The specimen was naive CD4+ T cells sorted from blood. Indicated subset: CD45RA+ positively selected. Receptors were obtained from a man younger than 35 in good health.

The chain joins TRBV4-1 to TRBJ2-7; 11 bases align to TRBD1. There are 15 residues in the CDR3. The junction had 3 bases not matched to a gene; V was cut back by 3 bases and J by 2 bases. Germline V gene sequence: CDR1 MGHRA, CDR2 YSYEKL. Written as DNA, the CDR3 is TGCGCCAGCAGCCAGGAGGGACAGGGGGCCTACGAGCAGTACTTC. Amino acid sequence: CASSQEGQGAYEQYF.

The genes are TRBV5-6 and TRBJ2-1, with D possibly TRBD2 on 5 matching bases. Germline CDR1 reads SGHDT; CDR2 reads YYEEEE. CDR3 length equals 16 residues. The ends were cut back, 1 base at V and 4 bases at J, with 15 bases in the middle. The CDR3 DNA is TGTGCCAGCAGCTTGTCGTGGACTTTGAATTACAATGAGCAGTTCTTC. This codes for CASSLSWTLNYNEQFF.

This chain uses TRBV9 with TRBJ2-1, with TRBD2 as a possible D gene (6 bases). The CDR3 is made up of 21 amino acids. Germline lookup yields CDR1 SGDLS and CDR2 YYNGEE. Trimming took 1 base from V and 0 from J, leaving 26 bases between them. In nucleotides, the CDR3 is TGTGCCAGCAGCGTACGTTTTGGCGGGAAAGACAGTTTAAGCTCCTACAATGAGCAGTTCTTC. Translating gives CASSVRFGGKDSLSSYNEQFF. The whole variable domain, filled in from reference TRBV9 and TRBJ2-1, reads DSGVTQTPKHLITATGQRVTLRCSPRSGDLSVYWYQQSLDQGLQFLIQYYNGEERAKGNILERFSAQQFPDLHSELNLSSLELGDSALYFCASSVRFGGKDSLSSYNEQFFGPGTRLTVL.

The rearrangement uses TRBV30 and TRBJ1-6, with D maybe TRBD1 (5 bases). The CDR3 extends over 16 amino acids. Looked up from germline, CDR1 is GTSNPN and CDR2 is SVGIG (reference sequence). V was shortened by 5 bases and J by 0 bases, with 14 bases between the two germline ends. This chain's CDR3 is CAWFGTRDSYNSPLHF. In DNA form, the CDR3 reads TGTGCCTGGTTCGGGACTCGGGACTCCTATAATTCACCCCTCCACTTT.

This chain links TRBV12-1 with TRBJ1-2; the tabulated D call, TRBD1, remains unverified against the DNA. TRBV12-1 is tagged as a pseudogene. This CDR3 contains 14 residues. CDR3 bases: TGTGCCAGCAGCTCCGGGACAGGCAAGGACGGCTACACCTTC. Translated: CASSSGTGKDGYTF.

The rearrangement links TRBV7-2 to TRBJ2-1; unclear D gene. The germline gives CDR1 SGHTA, CDR2 FQGNSA. The CDR3 contains 11 residues. V was trimmed by 6 bases and J by 4 bases, leaving 4 bases between them. The CDR3, as DNA: TGTGCCAGCAGGTGGTACAATGAGCAGTTCTTC. Translation gives CASRWYNEQFF.